Shown below are 14 T cell receptor beta chains from a single sample sequenced in a study of breast tumors, draining lymph nodes, adjacent tissues. Via MiXCR, TCRdb re-called the multiplex PCR reads, giving one row per CDR3 protein. Altogether about 180,000 distinct CDR3 sequences are present, about 33% being singletons, with the ten largest covering over 3.5%. Samples came from axillary lymph nodes draining the breast cancer. Sequencing used axillary lymph node tissue. The source is a female donor with breast cancer. Some clones in this sample may be carry-over from other donors' samples.

This clonotype came up a few times. Given a much more abundant clone one base away, this may be a read error. V gene TRBV12-3 or TRBV12-4 combines with J gene TRBJ2-3; D not certain. V was clipped by 3 bases and J by 3 bases, with 10 bases between them. The CDR3 contains 14 residues. CDR3 nucleotides: TGTGCCAGCAGTTTCGAGTTTGTGACAGATACGCAGTATTTT. Amino acid sequence: CASSFEFVTDTQYF.

This clonotype was seen repeatedly, ten times or more. This sequence joins TRBV20-1 and TRBJ2-4; a weak D match, TRBD1 (5 bases). CDR1 is DFQATT and CDR2 is SNEGSKA in the germline V gene (reference sequence). Trimming shortened V by 5 bases and J by 5 bases, and 19 bases separated the two germline ends. This CDR3 is 15 amino acids long. CDR3: CSASQRTKGENIQYF. The CDR3 nucleotides read TGCAGTGCTTCGCAACGGACAAAAGGGGAAAACATTCAGTACTTC.

J is TRBJ1-1 and V is TRBV10-3; D gene unclear. Germline loops: CDR1 ENHRY, CDR2 SYGVKD. V lost 6 bases and J 4 bases, leaving 6 bases between the germline ends. The CDR3 is 11 amino acids. CDR3 in amino acids: CAIRQSTEAFF. The CDR3 bases are TGTGCCATCAGACAAAGCACTGAAGCTTTCTTT.

As for this clonotype: This may be a read error: a much more frequent sequence differs by one nucleotide. The genes are TRBV9 and TRBJ2-7; D ambiguous. The CDR3 is 14 residues long. Germline V gives CDR1 SGDLS, CDR2 YYNGEE. CDR3 bases: TGTGCCAGCAGCCCCTCGGATGGCAGCTACGAGCAGTCCTTC. This encodes CASSPSDGSYEQSF.

In regard to this clonotype: An end of the junction does not agree with germline; a read error may underlie this. This chain links TRBV29-1 with TRBJ2-6; D is unresolved. Germline assignment: CDR1 SQVTM and CDR2 ANQGSEA. The CDR3 runs 13 residues. The DNA for the CDR3 is TGCAGCGTTGAAGGTCGTGGGGACAACGTCCTGACTTTC. Translated: CSVEGRGDNVLTF.

This clonotype was seen at least ten times. The chain links TRBV12-3 or TRBV12-4 to TRBJ1-5; a possible D gene is TRBD1 (5 bases). Trimming shortened V by 7 bases and J by 2 bases, and 15 bases separated the two germline ends. The CDR3 is 15 amino acids. Here the CDR3 DNA reads TGTGCCAGCAACTTCGGGGCCGGAGGCAATCAGCCCCAGCATTTT. Amino acids: CASNFGAGGNQPQHF.

The chain joins TRBV3-1 to TRBJ1-2; 9 nucleotides align to TRBD1. Germline V gene sequence: CDR1 LGHDT, CDR2 YNNKEL (reference sequence). The CDR3 extends over 14 amino acids. Trimming took 4 bases from V and 4 from J; bases not matched to a gene: 4. The CDR3 DNA reads TGTGCCAGCAGCCCCCGGGACAGGGCCTATGGCTACACCTTC. Its protein is CASSPRDRAYGYTF.

This clonotype was picked up many times. The chain links TRBV20-1 to TRBJ2-1, with TRBD1 matching 9 bases. The germline V gene has CDR1 DFQATT and CDR2 SNEGSKA (reference sequence). With V trimmed by 4 bases and J by 0 bases, 4 bases remained unmatched. The CDR3 is 15 residues long. The CDR3 reads CSATGTGSSYNEQFF. The CDR3 bases are TGCAGTGCTACCGGGACAGGGAGCTCCTACAATGAGCAGTTCTTC.

This clonotype occurred many times. The genes are TRBV20-1 and TRBJ1-2, with a tentative D call TRBD1 (5 bases). Between the trimmed V and J ends, which lost 0 bases and 7 bases, there was a span of 6 bases. Germline V CDR1 and CDR2: DFQATT, SNEGSKA (reference sequence). This CDR3 is built from 11 residues. The CDR3 DNA reads as TGCAGTGCTAGAGAGGGGCCTGGCTACACCTTC. It codes for CSAREGPGYTF.

The table lists this clonotype with a few counts. Here the CDR3 reads CASSWRTGKNTEAFF. CDR3 bases: TGTGCCAGCAGCTGGCGGACAGGCAAGAACACTGAAGCTTTCTTT. The chain has TRBV11-2 and TRBJ1-1; 7 nucleotides agree with TRBD1. CDR1 is SGHAT and CDR2 is FQNNGV in the germline V gene. The CDR3 is 15 residues long. The V gene end was trimmed by 4 bases and the J gene end by 1 base; junction bases not matched to a gene: 6.

Worth noting for this clonotype: This may be a read error, as it is one base from a much larger clone. J is TRBJ2-2 and V is TRBV6-4, with no clear D. Germline-derived CDR1 and CDR2 are MRHNA and SNTAGT. The CDR3 extends over 19 amino acids. The CDR3 protein is CAGSDALIPGSSYTGELFF. Here the CDR3 DNA reads TGTGCCGGCAGTGACGCCCTAATTCCGGGTTCATCCTACACCGGGGAGCTGTTTTTT.

With respect to this clonotype: A junction end diverges from the germline sequence, so it may reflect a read error. J is TRBJ2-6 and V is TRBV2, with a possible D match to TRBD1 (6 bases). The CDR3 totals 12 residues. Germline-derived CDR1 and CDR2 are SNHLY and FYNNEI. CDR3 nucleotides: TGTGCCAGCAGTGTGGGGGCCAACTTCCTGACTTTC. Residues: CASSVGANFLTF.

This clonotype was seen many times. V gene TRBV9 combines with J gene TRBJ2-1; TRBD2 matches 12 bases. The CDR3 consists of 18 residues. CDR1 is SGDLS and CDR2 is YYNGEE in the germline V gene. Trimming removed 0 bases from V and 4 bases from J; junction bases left unmatched: 8. The CDR3 loop is CASSVVPSGRDGYNEQFF. In nucleotides, the CDR3 is TGTGCCAGCAGCGTAGTGCCTAGCGGGAGGGATGGGTACAATGAGCAGTTCTTC.

V gene TRBV6-2 or TRBV6-3 combines with J gene TRBJ2-7; 8 bases agree with TRBD1. Germline CDR1 is MNHEY and CDR2 is SVGEGT. The J segment lost 3 bases and the V segment lost 2 bases, leaving 9 bases of the junction unmatched. The length of the CDR3 is 16 residues. CDR3 in amino acids: CASSYVLGTGLYEQYF. The CDR3 DNA is TGTGCCAGCAGTTACGTCTTGGGGACAGGCCTCTACGAGCAGTACTTC.